The clone carrying this TCR beta chain was counted a single time. Its antigen is undetermined. This table comes from immunoSEQ multiplex PCR, and its TCRdb copy is limited to in-frame clones, with some not included. The data contain 55,000 to 70,000 clones, about nine tenths of them singletons. This specimen belongs to a study of T cell responses to AZD1222 COVID-19 vaccine. This CDR3 region has 15 residues. Trimming cost V 2 bases and J 4 bases; bases outside gene matches: 4. Germline lookup yields CDR1 MGHRA and CDR2 YSYEKL. Study-wide results and caveats: Seropositive status at baseline applied to only a handful of AZD1222 recipients. Variant regions that are unmutated are reportedly the target of nearly half of spike-specific TCRs.

The receptor was isolated from an adult in good health. The J gene is TRBJ2-1, the V gene TRBV4-1, with 8 positions matching TRBD2. Specimen: peripheral blood, collected on day 0 of AZD1222 vaccination. CDR3 in DNA: TGCGCCAGCAGCCAACAAGGACTAGCTTACAATGAGCAGTTCTTC. Amino acid sequence: CASSQQGLAYNEQFF.